This T cell receptor delta chain was found in a study of gamma-delta T cells after stem cell transplantation. By frequency in the sample, this clone is medium-sized (0.01 to 0.1%). The CDR3 covers 21 residues. From germline, CDR1 is GEAIGNYY and CDR2 EKD. The trim removed 1 base at V and 3 bases at J, leaving 19 bases unmatched. TCRdb fed the RT-PCR reads to CATT. The sample contains several thousand delta-chain clones, less than 2% of which appear only once. The chain uses TRDV2 and TRDJ1; 13 bases are shared with TRDD3. Sequenced input: gamma-delta T cells. The sequence derives from a human donor. It is not recorded whose cells these are; they may come from a transplant donor. The CDR3 region has the DNA TGTGCCTGTGACACACTGGGGGATACGCGCGGGGTGATGGGAACACCCGATAAACTCATCTTT. Its translation: CACDTLGDTRGVMGTPDKLIF.